This TCR beta chain was identified during a study of blood T cell repertoires in COVID-19. Overall study: Samples taken during acute and convalescent COVID-19 were collected in the United States, Italy and Spain.

Per the original data handling: Nucleated cell counts were estimated from reference gene primer amplification. Clones were sequenced by immunoSEQ multiplex PCR, and TCRdb holds only the in-frame ones, with some missing. The DNA was the basis for D and trimming; V, J and clone size are from that table. This sample carries 100,000 to 150,000 clones, approximately 83% of them seen once, and the ten largest clones take 10% to 15%. Relative to its sample, this clone is medium-sized. The CDR3 is 13 amino acids. Germline CDR1 reads KGHDR; CDR2 reads SFDVKD. V lost 9 bases, J lost 5 bases, and 12 bases lay in between.

This sequence originates from a man aged 60 to 75 with acute or convalescent COVID-19. The chain carries TRBV24-1 and TRBJ1-4; D possibly corresponds to TRBD1 (6 bases). Sequencing input: peripheral blood. CDR3 DNA: TGTGCCACCTGCCGTCAGGGGAATGAAAAACTGTTTTTT. It encodes CATCRQGNEKLFF.